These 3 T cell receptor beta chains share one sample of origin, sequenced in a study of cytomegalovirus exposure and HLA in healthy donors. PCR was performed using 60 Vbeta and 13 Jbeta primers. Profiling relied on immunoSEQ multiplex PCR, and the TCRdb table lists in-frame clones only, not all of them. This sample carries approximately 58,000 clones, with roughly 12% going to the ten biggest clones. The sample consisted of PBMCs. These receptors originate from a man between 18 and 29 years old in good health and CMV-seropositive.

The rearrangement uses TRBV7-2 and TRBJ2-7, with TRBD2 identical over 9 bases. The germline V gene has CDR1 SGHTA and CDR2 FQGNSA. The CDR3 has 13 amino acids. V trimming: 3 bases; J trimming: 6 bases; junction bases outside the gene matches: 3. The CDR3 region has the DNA TGTGCCAGCAGCTTGTTAGCGGGAGTCGAGCAGTACTTC. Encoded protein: CASSLLAGVEQYF.

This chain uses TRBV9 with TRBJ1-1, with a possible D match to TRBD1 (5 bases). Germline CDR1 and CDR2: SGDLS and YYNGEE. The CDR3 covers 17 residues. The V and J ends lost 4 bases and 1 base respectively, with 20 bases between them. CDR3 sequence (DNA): TGTGCCAGCAGCCCACGGACCGCAGGGTTAGGGAACACTGAAGCTTTCTTT. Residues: CASSPRTAGLGNTEAFF. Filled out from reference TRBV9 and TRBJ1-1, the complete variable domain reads DSGVTQTPKHLITATGQRVTLRCSPRSGDLSVYWYQQSLDQGLQFLIQYYNGEERAKGNILERFSAQQFPDLHSELNLSSLELGDSALYFCASSPRTAGLGNTEAFFGQGTRLTVV.

DNA for the CDR3: TGTGCCAGCAGCAGGCAACTAGCGGGAGTTCGCACAGATACGCAGTATTTT. It is translated as CASSRQLAGVRTDTQYF. The chain uses TRBV7-2 and TRBJ2-3; 11 positions match TRBD2. Germline trimming cut 5 bases from V and 1 base from J; bases unmatched to any gene: 8. The CDR3 sequence is 17 residues long. Per the germline V gene, CDR1 is SGHTA and CDR2 is FQGNSA.